This T cell receptor (beta chain) is drawn from a study of T-cell reconstitution after alpha-beta-depleted transplantation in children. General study findings and limits: One year after transplant, T-cell counts and diversity came mostly from newly produced T cells.

Construction of the TCRbeta library involved unique molecular identifiers. TCRdb analysed the PCR reads with MiXCR anew, one entry per CDR3 protein. This table has 600,000 to 800,000 distinct CDR3 sequences, less than 15% appearing once. This clonotype was seen ten or more times. The target antigen is unknown. The material sequenced was PBMCs, taken before TCRalphabeta/CD19-depleted stem cell transplant. The clonotype was recovered from a girl aged 2-15 years with congenital amegakaryocytic thrombocytopenia, due to receive a stem cell transplant.

Here the CDR3 DNA reads TGCAGTGCTGGCAAGCTGACTAGCGGGCAGAATGAGCAGTTCTTC. Protein sequence: CSAGKLTSGQNEQFF. V and J are TRBV20-1 and TRBJ2-1; 10 positions agree with TRBD2. With 5 bases clipped from V and 7 bases from J, the junction kept 11 bases outside the gene matches. Germline V CDR1 and CDR2: DFQATT, SNEGSKA (reference sequence). The CDR3 totals 15 residues.